The clone carrying this T cell receptor (beta chain) was observed at least ten times. Its specificity is unknown. The data are from a study of blood T cells in healthy people across ages. Findings and caveats of the study: Long-lived donors had more naive CD4+ cells and higher diversity than aged donors. The fall in TCR beta diversity per million T cells was roughly linear with age. Unsorted PBMC material precluded a definitive naive versus antigen-experienced comparison.

The CDR3 contains 18 residues. Trimming removed 0 bases at V and 2 bases at J, with 17 bases between. Germline V lookup: CDR1 ENHRY, CDR2 SYGVKD. Every sample yielded at least 6.5 million isolated PBMCs. A second PCR of about 6 to 12 cycles used a sample-barcoded 5' primer and a J-beta primer mix. Each CDR3 protein gets one entry after TCRdb re-called the 5' RACE reads with MiXCR. The repertoire holds 1.5 million to 2 million distinct CDR3 sequences, with 25% to 30% as singletons. The chain has TRBV10-3 and TRBJ2-1, with D tentatively TRBD2 (5 bases). The sequenced sample consisted of blood. This receptor was taken from a woman in her thirties in good health. CDR3 residues: CAISESNPGSEAYNEQFF. CDR3 sequence (DNA): TGTGCCATCAGTGAGTCGAACCCGGGGAGTGAAGCCTACAATGAGCAGTTCTTC.